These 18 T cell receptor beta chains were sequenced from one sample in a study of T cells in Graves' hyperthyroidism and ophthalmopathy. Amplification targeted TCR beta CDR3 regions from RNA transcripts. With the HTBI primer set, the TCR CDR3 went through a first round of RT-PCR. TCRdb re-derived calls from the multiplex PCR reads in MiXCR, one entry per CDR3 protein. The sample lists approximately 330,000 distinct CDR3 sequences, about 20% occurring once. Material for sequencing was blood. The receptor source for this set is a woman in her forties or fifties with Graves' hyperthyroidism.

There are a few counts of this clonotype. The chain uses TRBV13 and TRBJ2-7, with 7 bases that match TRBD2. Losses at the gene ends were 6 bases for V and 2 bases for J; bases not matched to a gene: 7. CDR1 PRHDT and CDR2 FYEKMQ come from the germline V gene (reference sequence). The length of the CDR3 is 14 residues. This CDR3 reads CASRPLAETYEQYF. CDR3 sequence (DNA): TGTGCCAGCAGGCCTCTAGCGGAGACCTACGAGCAGTACTTC.

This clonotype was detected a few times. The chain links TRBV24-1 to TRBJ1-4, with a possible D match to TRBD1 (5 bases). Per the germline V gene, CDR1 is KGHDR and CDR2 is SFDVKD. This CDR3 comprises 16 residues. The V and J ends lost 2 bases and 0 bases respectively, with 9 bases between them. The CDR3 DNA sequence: TGTGCCACCAGTGATTCGTCGGGGGCAACTAATGAAAAACTGTTTTTT. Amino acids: CATSDSSGATNEKLFF.

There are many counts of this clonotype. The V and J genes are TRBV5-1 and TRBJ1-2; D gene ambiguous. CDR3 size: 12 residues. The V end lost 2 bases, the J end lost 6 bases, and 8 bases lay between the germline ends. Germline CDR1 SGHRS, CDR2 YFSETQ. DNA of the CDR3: TGCGCCAGCAGCTTAACCGGACATGGCTACACCTTC. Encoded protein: CASSLTGHGYTF.

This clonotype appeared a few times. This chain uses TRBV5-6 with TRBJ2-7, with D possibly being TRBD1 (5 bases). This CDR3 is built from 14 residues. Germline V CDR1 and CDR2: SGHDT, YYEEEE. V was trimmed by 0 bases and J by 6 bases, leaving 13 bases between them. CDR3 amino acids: CASSLGQGSAEQYF. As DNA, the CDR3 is TGTGCCAGCAGCTTGGGGCAGGGAAGTGCCGAGCAGTACTTC. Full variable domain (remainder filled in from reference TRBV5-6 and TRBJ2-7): DAGVTQSPTHLIKTRGQQVTLRCSPKSGHDTVSWYQQALGQGPQFIFQYYEEEERQRGNFPDRFSGHQFPNYSSELNVNALLLGDSALYLCASSLGQGSAEQYFGPGTRLTVT.

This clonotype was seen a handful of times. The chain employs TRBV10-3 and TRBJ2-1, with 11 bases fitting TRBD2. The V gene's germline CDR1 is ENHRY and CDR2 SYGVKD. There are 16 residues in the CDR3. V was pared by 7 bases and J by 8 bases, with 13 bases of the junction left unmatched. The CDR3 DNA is TGTGCCATCACCCCGACTAGCGGGAACCGCCGGGATGAGCAGTTCTTC. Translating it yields CAITPTSGNRRDEQFF.

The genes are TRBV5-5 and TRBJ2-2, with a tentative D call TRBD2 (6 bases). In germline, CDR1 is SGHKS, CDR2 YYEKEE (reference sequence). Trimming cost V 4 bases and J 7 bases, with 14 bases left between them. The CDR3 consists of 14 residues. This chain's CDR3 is CASSLGLLDGELFF. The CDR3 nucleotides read TGTGCCAGCAGCCTGGGACTCCTGGACGGGGAGCTGTTTTTT.

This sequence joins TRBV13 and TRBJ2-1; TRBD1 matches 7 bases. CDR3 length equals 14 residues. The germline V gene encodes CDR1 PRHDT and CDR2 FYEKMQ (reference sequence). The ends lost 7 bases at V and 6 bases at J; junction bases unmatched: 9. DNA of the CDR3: TGTGCCAGCACCATGGACAGGAGAAGCAATGAGCAGTTCTTC. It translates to CASTMDRRSNEQFF.

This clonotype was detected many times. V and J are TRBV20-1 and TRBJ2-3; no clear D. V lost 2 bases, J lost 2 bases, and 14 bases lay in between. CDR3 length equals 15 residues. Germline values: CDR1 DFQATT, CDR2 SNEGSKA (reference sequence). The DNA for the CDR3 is TGCAGTGCTAGAAACGTTGCGGCCCTCACAGATACGCAGTATTTT. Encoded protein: CSARNVAALTDTQYF.

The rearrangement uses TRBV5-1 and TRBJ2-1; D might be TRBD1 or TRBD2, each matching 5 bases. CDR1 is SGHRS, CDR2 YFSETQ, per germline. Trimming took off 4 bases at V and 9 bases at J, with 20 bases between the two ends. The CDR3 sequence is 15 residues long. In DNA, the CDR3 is TGCGCCAGCAGCCTCACCGGGCCGAGGGGTAGTGAGCAGTTCTTC. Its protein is CASSLTGPRGSEQFF.

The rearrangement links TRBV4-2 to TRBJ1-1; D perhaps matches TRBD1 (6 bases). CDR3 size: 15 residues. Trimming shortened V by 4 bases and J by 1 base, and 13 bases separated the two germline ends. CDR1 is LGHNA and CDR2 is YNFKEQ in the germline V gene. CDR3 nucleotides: TGTGCCAGCAGCCGGTACAGGGCCCCGAACACTGAAGCTTTCTTT. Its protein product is CASSRYRAPNTEAFF.

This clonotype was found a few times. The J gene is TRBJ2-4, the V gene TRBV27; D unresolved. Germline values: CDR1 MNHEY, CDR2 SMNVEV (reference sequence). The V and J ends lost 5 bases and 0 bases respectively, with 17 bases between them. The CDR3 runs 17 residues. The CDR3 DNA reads TGTGCCAGCAGTGCGTGGGTCTCACCCATAGCCAAAAACATTCAGTACTTC. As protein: CASSAWVSPIAKNIQYF.

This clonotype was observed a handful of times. CDR3 residues: CASSQVDLNGYTF. CDR3 nucleotide sequence: TGTGCCAGCAGCCAAGTTGATTTGAATGGCTACACCTTC. This chain connects TRBV3-1 to TRBJ1-2; D unresolved. The CDR3 is 13 amino acids. CDR1 and CDR2 (germline): LGHDT, YNNKEL (reference sequence). The ends were cut back, 1 base at V and 6 bases at J, with 9 bases in the middle.

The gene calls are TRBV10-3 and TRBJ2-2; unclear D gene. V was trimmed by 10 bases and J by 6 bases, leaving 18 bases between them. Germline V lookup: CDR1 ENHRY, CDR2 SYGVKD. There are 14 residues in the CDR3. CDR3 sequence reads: CATTGWANPGELFF. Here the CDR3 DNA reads TGTGCCACAACCGGTTGGGCTAACCCCGGGGAGCTGTTTTTT.

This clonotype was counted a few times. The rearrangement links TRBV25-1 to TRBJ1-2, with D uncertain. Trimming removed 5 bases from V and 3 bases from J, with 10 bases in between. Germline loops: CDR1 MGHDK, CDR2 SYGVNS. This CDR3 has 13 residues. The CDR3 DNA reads TGTGCCAGCAGTATCGAGGACCACTATGGCTACACCTTC. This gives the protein CASSIEDHYGYTF.

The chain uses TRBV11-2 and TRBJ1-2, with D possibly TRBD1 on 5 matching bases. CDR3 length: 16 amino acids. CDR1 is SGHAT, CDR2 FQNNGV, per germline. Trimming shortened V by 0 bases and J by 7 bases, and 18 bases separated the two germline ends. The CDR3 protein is CASSLDNRPGSFGYTF. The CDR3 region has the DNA TGTGCCAGCAGCTTAGACAACAGGCCCGGGAGTTTTGGCTACACCTTC.

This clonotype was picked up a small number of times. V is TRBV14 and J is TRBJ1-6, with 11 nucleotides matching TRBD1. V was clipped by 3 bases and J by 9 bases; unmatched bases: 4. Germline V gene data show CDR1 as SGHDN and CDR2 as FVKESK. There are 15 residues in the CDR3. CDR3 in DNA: TGTGCCAGCAGCCACGGACAGGGGGCGATTTCACCCCTCCACTTT. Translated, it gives CASSHGQGAISPLHF. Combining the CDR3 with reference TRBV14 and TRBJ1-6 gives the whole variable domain EAGVTQFPSHSVIEKGQTVTLRCDPISGHDNLYWYRRVMGKEIKFLLHFVKESKQDESGMPNNRFLAERTGGTYSTLKVQPAELEDSGVYFCASSHGQGAISPLHFGNGTRLTVT.

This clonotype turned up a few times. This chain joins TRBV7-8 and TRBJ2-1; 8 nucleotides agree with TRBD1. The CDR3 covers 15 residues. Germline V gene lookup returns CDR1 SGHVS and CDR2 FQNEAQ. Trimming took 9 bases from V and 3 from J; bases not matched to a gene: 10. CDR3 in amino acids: CASIVGQGLYNEQFF. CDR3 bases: TGTGCCAGTATTGTCGGACAGGGACTCTACAATGAGCAGTTCTTC.

The CDR3 sequence: CASSGLAGGPDEQFF. The CDR3 coding sequence is TGTGCCAGCAGTGGACTAGCGGGAGGGCCCGATGAGCAGTTCTTC. The chain links TRBV2 to TRBJ2-1; 14 nucleotides line up with TRBD2. The CDR3 covers 15 residues. Germline CDR1 is SNHLY and CDR2 is FYNNEI. V lost 4 bases, J lost 8 bases, and 4 bases stayed unmatched.